The entry below describes one TCR beta chain. The data belong to a study of T cells in Graves' hyperthyroidism and ophthalmopathy. Researchers took RNA transcripts and amplified the TCR beta CDR3 regions from them. A first-round RT-PCR of the TCR CDR3 used the HTBI primer set. Using its own MiXCR run on the multiplex PCR reads, TCRdb lists one record per CDR3 protein. This sample yields 500,000 to 600,000 distinct CDR3 sequences, of which 15% to 20% are seen a single time; over 45% belongs to the top ten. Patients were excluded because of uncontrolled infection, other autoimmune disease, pregnancy or lactation. The CDR3 loop spans 14 amino acids. J was trimmed by 4 bases and V by 7 bases; bases with no gene match: 4. CDR1 is ENHRY, CDR2 SYGVKD, per germline.

The V and J genes are TRBV10-3 and TRBJ2-3; 11 nucleotides match TRBD1. Specimen: blood. This TCR derives from a man between 40 and 49 years old with Graves' ophthalmopathy. CDR3 sequence reads: CAITRDRGADTQYF. The CDR3 nucleotides are TGTGCCATCACCCGGGACAGGGGGGCAGATACGCAGTATTTT.